Included here is one T cell receptor beta chain sequence, with context. No antigen is known for it. The PCR made use of 60 Vbeta and 13 Jbeta primers. Only in-frame clones appear in the TCRdb table, and some are missing; sequencing was by immunoSEQ multiplex PCR. Of fewer than 200,000 clones in the sample, 80% to 90% were seen once. This specimen belongs to a study of cytomegalovirus exposure and HLA in healthy donors. Findings of the study overall: Several of the most significant clusters were apparently associated with common viral pathogens in a later analysis.

This clonotype was sampled from a woman younger than 30 in good health and CMV-seronegative. Sample: PBMCs.

CDR3 loop: CASSYSGGYGYTF. Here the CDR3 DNA reads TGTGCCAGCAGTTACTCAGGGGGTTATGGCTACACCTTC. The gene calls are TRBV6-5 and TRBJ1-2; D might be TRBD1 (6 bases). The CDR3 runs 13 residues. The germline gives CDR1 MNHEY, CDR2 SVGAGI. Trimming removed 0 bases from V and 5 bases from J, with 7 bases in between.